The clone carrying this T cell receptor (beta chain) has more than one count but fewer than ten. This sample was included in a study of T cells after yellow fever vaccination. Whole-study context: Fractions containing few cells were prepared with SMART-Seq v4 Ultra Low Input.

Production of TCR cDNA was by 5'RACE template switching, which also added a universal primer site and UMIs. TCRdb used MiXCR to reprocess the 5' RACE reads, holding one entry per CDR3 protein. This table holds around 600,000 distinct CDR3 sequences, roughly an eighth found once. This CDR3 has 14 amino acids. The germline gives CDR1 SNHLY, CDR2 FYNNEI. Trimming cost V 6 bases and J 2 bases; bases outside gene matches: 5. This clonotype was sampled from a man aged 30 to 39 who received the YFV17D yellow fever vaccine. The rearrangement uses TRBV2 and TRBJ2-5; 8 positions agree with TRBD1. This material consisted of PBMCs, taken on the day of the yellow fever booster vaccination. The CDR3 bases are TGTGCCAGCAGGGAGACAGGGGCGCAAGAGACCCAGTACTTC. This translates into CASRETGAQETQYF. The variable domain in full, with the rest retrieved from reference TRBV2 and TRBJ2-5, is EPEVTQTPSHQVTQMGQEVILRCVPISNHLYFYWYRQILGQKVEFLVSFYNNEISEKSEIFDDQFSVERPDGSNFTLKIRSTKLEDSAMYFCASRETGAQETQYFGPGTRLLVL.